This TCR beta chain was sequenced during a study of shared clonotypes between healthy human individuals. Study background: Donors had three CD4 naive, three CD4 memory, two CD8 naive and one CD8 memory plate apiece.

Original processing methods: Junction-only immunoSEQ data arrived without quality scores, meaning filtering differed. Measured with immunoSEQ multiplex PCR; TCRdb has only the in-frame clones, and not every one. The D gene and trimming were derived from the DNA, and the V and J assignments and clone size from that table. There are 2 million to 2.5 million clones in the sample; approximately 95% occur only once, and about 0.13% lies in the top ten. Broader study findings: Sorted-subset sequencing was shown by rarefaction to be incomplete despite large depth.

Concerning this clone itself: Its specificity is not known.

Trimming pared 0 bases from V and 2 bases from J, leaving 12 bases between. The CDR3 has 16 amino acids. The germline V gene encodes CDR1 LGHNA and CDR2 YSLEER. This chain links TRBV4-3 with TRBJ2-3; D unresolved. The receptor comes from a young man in good health. Sequenced input: naive CD4+ T cells sorted from blood. Subset specified: CD45RA+ positively selected. The CDR3 sequence is CASSQDFPSYTDTQYF. The DNA for the CDR3 is TGCGCCAGCAGCCAAGATTTTCCTAGTTACACAGATACGCAGTATTTT.